The entry below describes one T cell receptor (beta chain). The antigen is not known. The investigators collected lesional scalp punch biopsies and peripheral blood from alopecia areata patients. A FACSAria was used to sort CD4+ and CD8+ T cells. These cells came from PBMCs. Once RNA had been extracted, it was reverse transcribed into cDNA to act as the sequencing template. Libraries were prepared by immunoSEQ multiplex PCR; TCRdb keeps only in-frame clonotypes and omits some of them. Of 130,000 or so clones in the sample, 47% were seen once. The CDR3 is made up of 14 amino acids. The V end lost 4 bases, the J end lost 2 bases, and 14 bases lay between the germline ends. Looked up from germline, CDR1 is SQVTM and CDR2 is ANQGSEA. The data were taken from a study of CD8+ T cells in alopecia areata. Whole-study results and caveats: Elevated clonality characterized lesional scalp relative to normal scalp, particularly in alopecia totalis/universalis. Scalp sequencing also captures normal skin's resident alphabeta T cells.

Sequenced sample: NKG2D-low CD8+ T cells sorted from blood. The chain combines TRBV29-1 with TRBJ2-5; D is possibly TRBD1 or TRBD2 (6 bases each). This TCR derives from a human donor with alopecia areata. CDR3 in amino acids: CSVGGGLGQETQYF. CDR3 in DNA: TGCAGCGTTGGAGGGGGACTGGGGCAAGAGACCCAGTACTTC.